The entry below gives a single T cell receptor beta chain sequence along with its context. As yet, its antigen is unknown. The data were taken from a study of blood T cells in healthy people across ages. The length of the CDR3 is 19 residues. V was shortened by 2 bases and J by 5 bases, with 27 bases between the two germline ends. Germline CDR1 SGHDN, CDR2 FVKESK. The use of a sample-barcoded 5' primer and a J-beta primer mix characterized a second PCR of 7 to 11 cycles. Using its own MiXCR run on the 5' RACE reads, TCRdb lists one record per CDR3 protein. The data show around 820,000 distinct CDR3 sequences, roughly 25% seen once. General study points: The percentage of naive T cells correlated strongly with TCR beta diversity.

The same sample was also used in a study of T cells of mothers and their children. That study reports: Each child contributed several million TCR beta CDR3 reads, while each mother contributed over 9.5 million.

The clonotype comes from a boy younger than 18 in good health. This chain links TRBV14 with TRBJ1-1, with D maybe TRBD1 (5 bases). Specimen: blood. The DNA for the CDR3 is TGTGCCAGCAGCCAAAATCTGGGGGTATGGCGTTTTAGTTGGACTGAAGCTTTCTTT. This translates into CASSQNLGVWRFSWTEAFF.